These 9 T cell receptor beta chains share one sample of origin, sequenced in a study of blood T cell repertoires in COVID-19. Here immunoSEQ multiplex PCR was the method, and the copy in TCRdb shows in-frame clones only, minus some. This table holds almost 200,000 clones, around four fifths found once. The specimen sequenced was peripheral blood. These receptors were collected from a man in his sixties with COVID-19, enrolled during active disease.

The gene calls are TRBV7-8 and TRBJ2-2; TRBD1 might be the D (5 bases). Trimming shortened V by 2 bases and J by 6 bases, and 13 bases separated the two germline ends. This CDR3 is built from 15 residues. Germline V CDR1 and CDR2: SGHVS, FQNEAQ. Here the CDR3 reads CASSLNRLKPGELFF. DNA of the CDR3: TGTGCCAGCAGCTTAAACAGGTTAAAGCCCGGGGAGCTGTTTTTT.

The V and J genes are TRBV7-2 and TRBJ1-3; D perhaps matches TRBD1 (5 bases). The CDR3 covers 14 residues. V lost 2 bases and J 9 bases, leaving 14 bases between the germline ends. In germline, CDR1 is SGHTA, CDR2 FQGNSA. The CDR3 here is CASSLNAGKSTIYF. The CDR3 coding sequence is TGTGCCAGCAGCTTAAACGCAGGGAAGTCCACCATATATTTT.

The V call is TRBV27, the J call TRBJ2-7; perhaps TRBD1 as D (5 bases). CDR1 is MNHEY, CDR2 SMNVEV, per germline (reference sequence). The CDR3 is made up of 13 amino acids. V was shortened by 3 bases and J by 1 base, with 7 bases between the two germline ends. CDR3 nucleotides: TGTGCCAGCAGTTTCCAGGGATCCTACGAGCAGTACTTC. Translating it yields CASSFQGSYEQYF.

This clone came up once. The rearrangement links TRBV7-2 to TRBJ1-4, with 8 bases matching TRBD1. The V gene's germline CDR1 is SGHTA and CDR2 FQGNSA. After removal of 0 bases from V and 8 bases from J, the junction contained 5 bases not matched to a gene. The CDR3 has 15 residues. The CDR3, as DNA: TGTGCCAGCAGCTTAGCGAGGACAGGGCGGGAAAAACTGTTTTTT. This encodes CASSLARTGREKLFF.

This sequence joins TRBV30 and TRBJ1-4; a weak D match, TRBD1 (5 bases). Trimming took 3 bases from V and 5 from J, leaving 16 bases between them. The CDR3 spans 15 residues. Germline V gene data show CDR1 as GTSNPN and CDR2 as SVGIG (reference sequence). The CDR3, as DNA: TGTGCCTGGAGCAGAAAGGGGCGCGCGAATGAAAAACTGTTTTTT. It specifies CAWSRKGRANEKLFF.

The V call is TRBV5-5, the J call TRBJ1-1; unclear D gene. From germline, CDR1 is SGHKS and CDR2 YYEKEE (reference sequence). Trimming cost V 1 base and J 0 bases, with 10 bases left between them. The CDR3 runs to 15 residues. This CDR3 is CASSLSAGMNTEAFF. For the CDR3, the DNA is TGTGCCAGCAGCTTGTCTGCGGGGATGAACACTGAAGCTTTCTTT.

The table lists this clone with a count of one. J is TRBJ2-7 and V is TRBV7-9; D is perhaps TRBD1 (6 bases). The CDR3 is 15 amino acids. V lost 7 bases to trimming and J lost 5 bases, with 21 bases between them. The germline CDR1 and CDR2 sequences are SEHNR and FQNEAQ (reference sequence). The CDR3 DNA follows: TGTGCCAGCACCACCCAGGGGCAGGGTGGCAACGAGCAGTACTTC. Its protein product is CASTTQGQGGNEQYF.

The chain is built from TRBV25-1 and TRBJ2-2; the D gene is possibly TRBD1 (6 bases). CDR3 length: 15 residues. The V end was cut by 4 bases, the J end by 3 bases, with 12 bases between. CDR1 is MGHDK, CDR2 SYGVNS, per germline. CDR3 sequence: CASSGTQGYTGELFF. Here the CDR3 DNA reads TGTGCCAGCAGTGGGACACAGGGTTACACCGGGGAGCTGTTTTTT. The complete variable domain, with remaining parts taken from reference TRBV25-1 and TRBJ2-2, reads EADIYQTPRYLVIGTGKKITLECSQTMGHDKMYWYQQDPGMELHLIHYSYGVNSTEKGDLSSESTVSRIRTEHFPLTLESARPSHTSQYLCASSGTQGYTGELFFGEGSRLTVL.

The chain has TRBV12-3 or TRBV12-4 and TRBJ1-1, with D unclear. V was clipped by 6 bases and J by 5 bases, with 13 bases between them. The CDR3 covers 13 residues. Written as DNA, the CDR3 is TGTGCCAGCAGAAGTTTGGGGAGGACTGAAGCTTTCTTT. Residues: CASRSLGRTEAFF.